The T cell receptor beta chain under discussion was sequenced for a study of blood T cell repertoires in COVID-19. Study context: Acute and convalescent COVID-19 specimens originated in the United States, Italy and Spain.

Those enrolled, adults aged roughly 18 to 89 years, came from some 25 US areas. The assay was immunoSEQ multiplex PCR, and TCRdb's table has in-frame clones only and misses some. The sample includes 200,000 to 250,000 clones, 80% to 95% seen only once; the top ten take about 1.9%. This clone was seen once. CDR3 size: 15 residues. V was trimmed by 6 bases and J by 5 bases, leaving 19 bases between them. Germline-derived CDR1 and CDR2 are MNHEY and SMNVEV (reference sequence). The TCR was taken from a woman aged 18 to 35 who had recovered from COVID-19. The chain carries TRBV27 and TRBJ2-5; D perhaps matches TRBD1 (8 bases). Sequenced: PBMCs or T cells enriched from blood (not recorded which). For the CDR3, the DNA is TGTGCCAGCAGCTGGACAGGGAGGGAGGGTGAGACCCAGTACTTC. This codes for CASSWTGREGETQYF.